The 5 T cell receptor beta chains presented below share a single source sample, sequenced in a study of cytomegalovirus exposure and HLA in healthy donors. Primers for the PCR totalled 60 Vbeta and 13 Jbeta. Sequencing used immunoSEQ multiplex PCR; TCRdb keeps in-frame clones, though not all of them. The repertoire holds over 75,000 clones, with roughly 80% as singletons. The sample taken for sequencing was PBMCs. Receptor source: a man aged 45-65 years in good health and CMV-seropositive.

The gene calls are TRBV25-1 and TRBJ2-1, with 8 nucleotides matching TRBD2. J lost 1 base, V lost 1 base, and 3 bases had no gene match. The CDR3 spans 16 residues. Germline CDR1 MGHDK, CDR2 SYGVNS. The CDR3 loop reads CASSELSSGSYNEQFF. The CDR3 bases are TGTGCCAGCAGTGAATTGTCTAGCGGGTCCTACAATGAGCAGTTCTTC. The full variable domain, with the rest looked up from reference TRBV25-1 and TRBJ2-1, is EADIYQTPRYLVIGTGKKITLECSQTMGHDKMYWYQQDPGMELHLIHYSYGVNSTEKGDLSSESTVSRIRTEHFPLTLESARPSHTSQYLCASSELSSGSYNEQFFGPGTRLTVL.

The rearrangement uses TRBV5-8 and TRBJ2-7; 7 nucleotides line up with TRBD1. J lost 0 bases, V lost 0 bases, and 3 bases had no gene match. This CDR3 region has 15 residues. Germline CDR1 reads SGHTS; CDR2 reads YDEGEE. The CDR3 DNA reads TGTGCCAGCAGCTTGGGGGACAGCCTCTCCTACGAGCAGTACTTC. Translated: CASSLGDSLSYEQYF.

This clone has only a few counts. The V call is TRBV28, the J call TRBJ2-4; possibly TRBD2 for D (9 bases). The germline CDR1 and CDR2 sequences are MDHEN and SYDVKM. Deletions cut 4 bases from V and 1 base from J, with 17 bases between. This CDR3 has 17 amino acids. CDR3 in amino acids: CASSSQGAGGAKNIQYF. CDR3 nucleotide sequence: TGTGCCAGCAGTTCCCAGGGGGCGGGGGGGGCCAAAAACATTCAGTACTTC.

V usage is TRBV18 and J usage is TRBJ2-7, with D perhaps matching TRBD2 (7 bases). The germline V gene encodes CDR1 KGHSH and CDR2 LQKENI. The CDR3 length is 15 residues. The ends were cut back, 2 bases at V and 6 bases at J, with 17 bases in the middle. CDR3 sequence: CASSPSGGAAGEQYF. CDR3 sequence (DNA): TGTGCCAGCTCACCATCGGGGGGCGCGGCGGGCGAGCAGTACTTC.

This clone was recorded only once. The chain uses TRBV5-6 and TRBJ2-2; the match to TRBD1 covers 9 bases. The CDR3 has 14 residues. V shed 4 bases, J shed 5 bases, and the junction held 3 bases outside the gene matches. In germline, CDR1 is SGHDT, CDR2 YYEEEE. The CDR3 DNA is TGTGCCAGCAGCGTTGACAGGGGGACCGGGGAGCTGTTTTTT. Translated: CASSVDRGTGELFF.